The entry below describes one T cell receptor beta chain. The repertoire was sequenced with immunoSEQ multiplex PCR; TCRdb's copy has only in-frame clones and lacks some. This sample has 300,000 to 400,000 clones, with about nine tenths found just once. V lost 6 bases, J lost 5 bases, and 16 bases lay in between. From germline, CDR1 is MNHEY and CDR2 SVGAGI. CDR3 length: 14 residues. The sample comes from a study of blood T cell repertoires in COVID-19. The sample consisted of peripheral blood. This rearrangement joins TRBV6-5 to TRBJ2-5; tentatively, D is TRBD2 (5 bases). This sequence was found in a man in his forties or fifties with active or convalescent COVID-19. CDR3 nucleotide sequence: TGTGCCAGCAGCCTTGATCTGACGGGGGAGACCCAGTACTTC. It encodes CASSLDLTGETQYF.